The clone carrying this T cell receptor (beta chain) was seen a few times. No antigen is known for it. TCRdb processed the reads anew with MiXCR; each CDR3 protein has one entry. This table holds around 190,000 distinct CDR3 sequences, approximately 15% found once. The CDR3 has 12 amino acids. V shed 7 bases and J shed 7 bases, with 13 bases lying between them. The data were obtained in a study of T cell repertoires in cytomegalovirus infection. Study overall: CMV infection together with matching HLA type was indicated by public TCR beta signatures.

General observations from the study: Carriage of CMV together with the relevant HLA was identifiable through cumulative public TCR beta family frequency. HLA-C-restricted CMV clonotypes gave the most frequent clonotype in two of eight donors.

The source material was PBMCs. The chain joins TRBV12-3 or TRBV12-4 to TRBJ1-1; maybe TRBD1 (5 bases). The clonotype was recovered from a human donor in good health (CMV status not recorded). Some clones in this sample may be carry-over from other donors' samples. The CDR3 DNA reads TGTGCCAGCACCCCTGACAGCCGTGAAGCTTTCTTT. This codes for CASTPDSREAFF.